This T cell receptor (beta chain) was recorded in a study of CXCR3-negative and CXCR3-positive naive CD8 T cells. Notes on the study in general: The TRBV-TRBJ usage of naive CXCR3-negative and CXCR3-positive cells was similar, but that of memory cells differed.

Germline-derived CDR1 and CDR2 are SGHRS and YFSETQ. The CDR3 consists of 18 residues. TRB cDNA was prepared as libraries by UMI-labeled 5' RACE. Reanalyzing the 5' RACE reads, TCRdb keeps one entry per CDR3 protein, without DNA. Its clone listing holds 100,000 or so distinct CDR3 sequences. Naive cells were sorted as CD45RO-, CCR7+, CD27+ and CD95-. Regarding this clonotype: No antigen is known for it.

Sequencing was done on a sample of naive CXCR3- CD8+ T cells from blood. As for subset: CD45RO-CCR7+CD27+CD95- naive CD8+ T cells lacking CXCR3 (TNR3-). The TCR was taken from a human donor in good health. Some clones in this sample may be carry-over from other donors' samples. V usage is TRBV5-1 and J usage is TRBJ2-3; the TCRdb D gene call, TRBD2, has no DNA to confirm it. The CDR3 protein is CASTDLAGGRPSTDTQYF.